This T cell receptor beta chain is from a study of CD8 T cells in ankylosing spondylitis. The TCR beta libraries were generated through quantitative 5'-RACE incorporating molecular barcodes. TCRdb reanalysed the 5' RACE reads using MiXCR and keeps one entry per CDR3 protein. Found here are about 150,000 distinct CDR3 sequences, around two fifths of them singletons; the top ten hold 13% to 15%. Note on this clonotype: Its specificity is not known.

Trimming left V 5 bases short and J 5 bases short, with 18 bases between. Germline V gene data show CDR1 as SGHVS and CDR2 as FQNEAQ. This CDR3 spans 15 amino acids. Study-wide results and caveats: Disease-linked clones, CD8+, were relatively rare in peripheral blood.

The sequence was collected from a male donor with ankylosing spondylitis. This sequence joins TRBV7-8 and TRBJ2-5; D gene uncertain. Sequencing was done on a sample of synovial fluid, either unsorted or a sorted T cell fraction (not recorded which). The chain's CDR3 is CASSPPVRGHETQYF. As DNA, the CDR3 is TGTGCCAGCAGCCCTCCCGTTCGAGGCCATGAGACCCAGTACTTC.